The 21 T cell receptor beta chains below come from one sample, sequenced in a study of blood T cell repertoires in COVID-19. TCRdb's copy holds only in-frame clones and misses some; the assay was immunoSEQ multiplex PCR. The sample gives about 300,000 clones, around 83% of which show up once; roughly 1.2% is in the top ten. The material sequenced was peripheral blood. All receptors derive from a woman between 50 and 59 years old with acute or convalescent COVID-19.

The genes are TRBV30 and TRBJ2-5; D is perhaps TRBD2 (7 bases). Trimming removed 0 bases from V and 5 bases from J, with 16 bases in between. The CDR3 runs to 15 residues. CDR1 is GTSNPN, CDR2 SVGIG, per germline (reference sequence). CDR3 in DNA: TGTGCCTGGAGTGTACGCGGGGGCTACCGGGAGACCCAGTACTTC. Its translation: CAWSVRGGYRETQYF.

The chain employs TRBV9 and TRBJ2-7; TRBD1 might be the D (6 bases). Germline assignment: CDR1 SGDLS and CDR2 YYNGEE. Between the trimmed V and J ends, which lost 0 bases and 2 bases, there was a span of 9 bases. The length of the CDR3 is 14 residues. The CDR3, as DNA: TGTGCCAGCAGCGTAGGGTGGGGGCCCTACGAGCAGTACTTC. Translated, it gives CASSVGWGPYEQYF.

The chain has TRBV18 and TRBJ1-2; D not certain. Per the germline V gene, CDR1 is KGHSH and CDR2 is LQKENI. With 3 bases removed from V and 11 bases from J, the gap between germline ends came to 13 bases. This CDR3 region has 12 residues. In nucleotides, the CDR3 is TGTGCCAGCTCACCCGACACTCTTGAATACACCTTC. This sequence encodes CASSPDTLEYTF.

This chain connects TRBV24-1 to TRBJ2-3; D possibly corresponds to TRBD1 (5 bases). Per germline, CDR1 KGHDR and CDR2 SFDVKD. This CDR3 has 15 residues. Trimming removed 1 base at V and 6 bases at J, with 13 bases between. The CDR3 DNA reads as TGTGCCACCAGTGATTTAAGGGGAACTGGGGATACGCAGTATTTT. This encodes CATSDLRGTGDTQYF.

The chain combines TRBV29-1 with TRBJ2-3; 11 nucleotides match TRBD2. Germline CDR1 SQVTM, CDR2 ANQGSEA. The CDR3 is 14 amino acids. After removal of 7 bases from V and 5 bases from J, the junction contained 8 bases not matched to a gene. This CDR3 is CSAETSGDIDTQYF. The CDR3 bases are TGCAGCGCTGAGACTAGCGGGGACATAGATACGCAGTATTTT.

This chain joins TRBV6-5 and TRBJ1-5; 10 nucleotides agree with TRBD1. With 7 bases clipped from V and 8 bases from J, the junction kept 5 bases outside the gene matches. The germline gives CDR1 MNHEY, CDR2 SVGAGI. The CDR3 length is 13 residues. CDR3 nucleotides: TGTGCCAGCAATGGACAGGGGGGAGAGCCCCAGCATTTT. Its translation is CASNGQGGEPQHF.

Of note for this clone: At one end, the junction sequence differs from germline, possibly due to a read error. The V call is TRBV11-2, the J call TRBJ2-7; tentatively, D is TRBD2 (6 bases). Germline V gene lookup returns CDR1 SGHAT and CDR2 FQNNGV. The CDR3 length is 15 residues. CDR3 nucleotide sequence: TGTGCCAGCAGCTTGGCCTACGGGGCGATTCCTAATGGGGGGTTC. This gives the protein CASSLAYGAIPNGGF.

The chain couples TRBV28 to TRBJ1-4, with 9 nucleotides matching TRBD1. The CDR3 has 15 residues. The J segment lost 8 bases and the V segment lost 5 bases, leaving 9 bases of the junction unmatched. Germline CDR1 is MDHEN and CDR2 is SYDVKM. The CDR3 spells CASSVEGQGREKLFF. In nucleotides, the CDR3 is TGTGCCAGCAGTGTAGAGGGACAGGGTAGGGAAAAACTGTTTTTT.

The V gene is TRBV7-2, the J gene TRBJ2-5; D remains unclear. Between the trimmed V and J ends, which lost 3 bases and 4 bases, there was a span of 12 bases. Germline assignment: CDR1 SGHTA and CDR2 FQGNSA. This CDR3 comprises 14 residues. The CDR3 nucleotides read TGTGCCAGCAGCTTGACTCCAAACGGAGAGACCCAGTACTTC. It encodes CASSLTPNGETQYF.

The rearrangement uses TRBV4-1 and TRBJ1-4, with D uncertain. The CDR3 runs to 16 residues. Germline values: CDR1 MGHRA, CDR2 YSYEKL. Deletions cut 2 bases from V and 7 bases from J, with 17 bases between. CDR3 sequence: CASSQHTDTKPEKLFF. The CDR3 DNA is TGCGCCAGCAGCCAACACACCGATACTAAACCTGAAAAACTGTTTTTT.

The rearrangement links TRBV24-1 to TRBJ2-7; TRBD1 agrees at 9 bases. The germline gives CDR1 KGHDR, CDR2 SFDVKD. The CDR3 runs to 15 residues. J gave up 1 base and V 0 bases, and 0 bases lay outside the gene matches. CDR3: CATSDLGTGSYEQYF. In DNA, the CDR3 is TGTGCCACCAGTGATTTGGGGACAGGGTCCTACGAGCAGTACTTC.

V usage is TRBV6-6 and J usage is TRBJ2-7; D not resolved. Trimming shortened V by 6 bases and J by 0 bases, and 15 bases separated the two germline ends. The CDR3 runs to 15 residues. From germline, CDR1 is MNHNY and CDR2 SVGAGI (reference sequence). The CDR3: CASSFTHDFSYEQYV. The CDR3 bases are TGTGCCAGCAGCTTCACACATGACTTCTCCTACGAGCAGTACGTC.

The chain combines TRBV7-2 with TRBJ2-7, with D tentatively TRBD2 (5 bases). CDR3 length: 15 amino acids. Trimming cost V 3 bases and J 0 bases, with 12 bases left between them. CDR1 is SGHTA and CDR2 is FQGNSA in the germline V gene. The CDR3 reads CASSFMGGYSYEQYF. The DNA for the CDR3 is TGTGCCAGCAGCTTCATGGGCGGGTACTCCTACGAGCAGTACTTC.

CDR3 residues: CASSISGQNEKLFF. CDR3 sequence (DNA): TGTGCCAGTAGTATATCTGGACAGAATGAAAAACTGTTTTTT. This chain connects TRBV19 to TRBJ1-4; TRBD1 might be the D (6 bases). With 2 bases removed from V and 5 bases from J, the gap between germline ends came to 9 bases. This CDR3 is 14 amino acids long. From germline, CDR1 is LNHDA and CDR2 SQIVND (reference sequence).

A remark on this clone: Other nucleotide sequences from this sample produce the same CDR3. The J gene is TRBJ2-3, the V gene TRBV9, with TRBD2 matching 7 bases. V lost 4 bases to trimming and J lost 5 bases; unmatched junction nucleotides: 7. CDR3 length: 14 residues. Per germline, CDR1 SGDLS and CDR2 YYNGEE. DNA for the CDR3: TGTGCCAGCAGCCCGCGACTAGCCGAAGATACGCAGTATTTT. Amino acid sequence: CASSPRLAEDTQYF.

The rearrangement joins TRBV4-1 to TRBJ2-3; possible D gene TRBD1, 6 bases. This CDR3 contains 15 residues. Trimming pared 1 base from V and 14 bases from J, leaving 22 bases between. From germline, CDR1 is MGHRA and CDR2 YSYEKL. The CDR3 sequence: CASSQVGVAGRGSYF. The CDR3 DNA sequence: TGCGCCAGCAGCCAAGTGGGGGTGGCTGGCAGGGGTTCGTATTTT.

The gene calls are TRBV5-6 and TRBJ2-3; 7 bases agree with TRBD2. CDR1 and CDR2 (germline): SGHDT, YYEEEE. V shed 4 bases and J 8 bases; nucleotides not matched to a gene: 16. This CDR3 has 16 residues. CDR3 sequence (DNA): TGTGCCAGCAGCGCTCACACCGGGGCCGGCGGGAGTACGCAGTATTTT. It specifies CASSAHTGAGGSTQYF.

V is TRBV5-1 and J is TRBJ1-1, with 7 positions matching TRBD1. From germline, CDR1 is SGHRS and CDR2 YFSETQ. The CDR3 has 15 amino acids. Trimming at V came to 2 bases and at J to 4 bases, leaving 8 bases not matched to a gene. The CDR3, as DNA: TGCGCCAGCAGCTTAACCGGGACAGCGGGCACTGAAGCTTTCTTT. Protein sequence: CASSLTGTAGTEAFF. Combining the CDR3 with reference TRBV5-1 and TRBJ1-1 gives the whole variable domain KAGVTQTPRYLIKTRGQQVTLSCSPISGHRSVSWYQQTPGQGLQFLFEYFSETQRNKGNFPGRFSGRQFSNSRSEMNVSTLELGDSALYLCASSLTGTAGTEAFFGQGTRLTVV.

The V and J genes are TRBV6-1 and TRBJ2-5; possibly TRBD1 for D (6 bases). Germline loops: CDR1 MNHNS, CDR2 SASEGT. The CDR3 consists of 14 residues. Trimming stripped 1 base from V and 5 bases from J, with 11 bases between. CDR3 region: CASSEGRGWETQYF. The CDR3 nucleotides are TGTGCCAGCAGTGAAGGAAGGGGGTGGGAGACCCAGTACTTC.

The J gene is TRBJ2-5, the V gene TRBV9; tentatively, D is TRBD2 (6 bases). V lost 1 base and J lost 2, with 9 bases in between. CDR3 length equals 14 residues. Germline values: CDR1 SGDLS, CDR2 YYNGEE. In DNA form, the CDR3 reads TGTGCCAGCAGCGTATCGGGGGTTCAAGAGACCCAGTACTTC. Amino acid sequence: CASSVSGVQETQYF. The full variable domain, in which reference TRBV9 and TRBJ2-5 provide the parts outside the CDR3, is DSGVTQTPKHLITATGQRVTLRCSPRSGDLSVYWYQQSLDQGLQFLIQYYNGEERAKGNILERFSAQQFPDLHSELNLSSLELGDSALYFCASSVSGVQETQYFGPGTRLLVL.

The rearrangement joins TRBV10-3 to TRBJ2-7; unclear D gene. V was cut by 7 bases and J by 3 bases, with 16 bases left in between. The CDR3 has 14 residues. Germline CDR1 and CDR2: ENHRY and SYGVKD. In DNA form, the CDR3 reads TGTGCCATCACCGAGTCCCCAGGCTTCTACGAGCAGTACTTC. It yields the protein CAITESPGFYEQYF.